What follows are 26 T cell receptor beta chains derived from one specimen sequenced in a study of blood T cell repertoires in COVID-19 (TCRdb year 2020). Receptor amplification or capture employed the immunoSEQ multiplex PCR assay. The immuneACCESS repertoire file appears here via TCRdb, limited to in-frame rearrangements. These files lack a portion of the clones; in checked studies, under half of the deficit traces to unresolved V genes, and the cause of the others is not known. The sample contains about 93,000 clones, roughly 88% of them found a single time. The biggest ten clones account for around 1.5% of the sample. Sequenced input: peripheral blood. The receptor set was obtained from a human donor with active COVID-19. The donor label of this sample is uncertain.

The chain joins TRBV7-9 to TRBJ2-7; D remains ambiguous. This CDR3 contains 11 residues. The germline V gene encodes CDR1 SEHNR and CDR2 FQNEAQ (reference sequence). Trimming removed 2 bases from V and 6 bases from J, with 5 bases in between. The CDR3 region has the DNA TGTGCCAGCAGCTTACTGTCCGAGCAGTACTTC. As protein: CASSLLSEQYF.

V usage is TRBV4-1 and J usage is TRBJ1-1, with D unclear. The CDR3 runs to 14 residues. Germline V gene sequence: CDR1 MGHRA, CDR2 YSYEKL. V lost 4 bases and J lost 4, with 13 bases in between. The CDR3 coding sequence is TGCGCCAGCAGCCCGTTTGGCCCGGGCACTGAAGCTTTCTTT. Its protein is CASSPFGPGTEAFF.

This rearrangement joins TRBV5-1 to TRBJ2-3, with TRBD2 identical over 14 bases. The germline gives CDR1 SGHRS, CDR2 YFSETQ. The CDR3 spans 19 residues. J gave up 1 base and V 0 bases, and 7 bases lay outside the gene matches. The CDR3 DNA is TGCGCCAGCAGCTTGGGACTAGCGGGGGGGCGACGTGGCACAGATACGCAGTATTTT. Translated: CASSLGLAGGRRGTDTQYF.

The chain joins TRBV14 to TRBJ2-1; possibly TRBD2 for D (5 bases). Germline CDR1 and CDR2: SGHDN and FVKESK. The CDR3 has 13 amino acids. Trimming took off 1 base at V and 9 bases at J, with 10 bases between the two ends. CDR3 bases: TGTGCCAGCAGCCAAGTCAGGACTTCTGAGCAGTTCTTC. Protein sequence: CASSQVRTSEQFF.

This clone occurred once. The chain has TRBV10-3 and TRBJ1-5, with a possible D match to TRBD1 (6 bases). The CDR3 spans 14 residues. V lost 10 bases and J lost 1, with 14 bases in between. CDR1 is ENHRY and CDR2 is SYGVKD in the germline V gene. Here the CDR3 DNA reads TGTGCCACCCTACAGGGCGACAGCAATCAGCCCCAGCATTTT. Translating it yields CATLQGDSNQPQHF.

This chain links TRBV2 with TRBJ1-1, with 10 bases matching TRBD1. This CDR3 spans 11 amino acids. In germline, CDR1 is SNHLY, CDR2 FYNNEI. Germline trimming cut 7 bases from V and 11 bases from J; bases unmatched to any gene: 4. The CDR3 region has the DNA TGTGCCAGCATAGGGACAGGGGTGGCTTTCTTT. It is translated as CASIGTGVAFF.

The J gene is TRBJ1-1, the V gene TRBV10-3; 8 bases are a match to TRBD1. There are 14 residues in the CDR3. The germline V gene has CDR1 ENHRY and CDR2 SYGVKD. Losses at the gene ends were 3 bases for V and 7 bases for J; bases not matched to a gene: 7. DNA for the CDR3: TGTGCCATCAGTGACCCAAGGACAGGGAATGAAGCTTTCTTT. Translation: CAISDPRTGNEAFF.

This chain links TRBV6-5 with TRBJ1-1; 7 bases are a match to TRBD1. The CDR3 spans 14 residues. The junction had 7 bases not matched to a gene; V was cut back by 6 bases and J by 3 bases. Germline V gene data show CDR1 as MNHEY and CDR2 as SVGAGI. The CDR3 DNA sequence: TGTGCCAGCAGATATGTAGGGGGCTACACTGAAGCTTTCTTT. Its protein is CASRYVGGYTEAFF.

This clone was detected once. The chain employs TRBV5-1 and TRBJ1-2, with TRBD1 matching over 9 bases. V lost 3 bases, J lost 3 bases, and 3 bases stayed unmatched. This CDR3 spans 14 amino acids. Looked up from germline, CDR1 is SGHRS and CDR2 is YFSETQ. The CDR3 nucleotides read TGCGCCAGCAGCTCCGGGACAGGGCACTATGGCTACACCTTC. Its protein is CASSSGTGHYGYTF.

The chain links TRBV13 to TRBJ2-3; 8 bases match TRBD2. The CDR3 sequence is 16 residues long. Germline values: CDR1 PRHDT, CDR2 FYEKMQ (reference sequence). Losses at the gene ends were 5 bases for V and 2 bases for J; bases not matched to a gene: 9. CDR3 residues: CASSERGGLFTDTQYF. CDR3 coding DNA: TGTGCCAGCAGCGAACGGGGGGGCTTATTCACAGATACGCAGTATTTT.

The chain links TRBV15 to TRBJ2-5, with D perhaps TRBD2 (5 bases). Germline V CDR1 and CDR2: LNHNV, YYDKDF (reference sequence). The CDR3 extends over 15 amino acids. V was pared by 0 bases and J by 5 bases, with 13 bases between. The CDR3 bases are TGTGCCACCAGCAGAGATCAAACGCCGGGGGAGACCCAGTACTTC. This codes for CATSRDQTPGETQYF. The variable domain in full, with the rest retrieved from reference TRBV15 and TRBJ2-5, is DAMVIQNPRYQVTQFGKPVTLSCSQTLNHNVMYWYQQKSSQAPKLLFHYYDKDFNNEADTPDNFQSRRPNTSFCFLDIRSPGLGDTAMYLCATSRDQTPGETQYFGPGTRLLVL.

This CDR3 reads CAISRTENYEQYF. In DNA, the CDR3 is TGTGCCATCAGTCGGACAGAGAACTACGAGCAGTACTTC. The chain joins TRBV10-3 to TRBJ2-7, with TRBD1 as a possible D gene (6 bases). The CDR3 has 13 amino acids. The V gene's germline CDR1 is ENHRY and CDR2 SYGVKD. V lost 5 bases to trimming and J lost 3 bases, with 11 bases between them.

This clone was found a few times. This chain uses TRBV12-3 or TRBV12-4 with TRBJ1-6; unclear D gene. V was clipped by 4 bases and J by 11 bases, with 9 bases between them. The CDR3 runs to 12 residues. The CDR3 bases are TGTGCCAGCAGTTCCCCGACAACACCCCTCCACTTT. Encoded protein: CASSSPTTPLHF.

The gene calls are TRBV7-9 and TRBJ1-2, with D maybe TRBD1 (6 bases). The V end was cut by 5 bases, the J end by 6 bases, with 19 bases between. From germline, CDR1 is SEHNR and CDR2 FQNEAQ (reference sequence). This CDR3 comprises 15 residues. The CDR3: CASSDKIQGLNGYTF. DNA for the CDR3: TGTGCCAGCAGCGATAAAATACAGGGTTTGAATGGCTACACCTTC.

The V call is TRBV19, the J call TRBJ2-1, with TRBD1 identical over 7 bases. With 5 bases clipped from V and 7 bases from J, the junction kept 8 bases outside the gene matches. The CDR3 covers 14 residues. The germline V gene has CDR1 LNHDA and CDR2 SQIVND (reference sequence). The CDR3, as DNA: TGTGCCAGTAGTCCTACAGGGGTAGGGAATGAGCAGTTCTTC. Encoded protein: CASSPTGVGNEQFF. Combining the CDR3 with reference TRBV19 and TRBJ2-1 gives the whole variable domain DGGITQSPKYLFRKEGQNVTLSCEQNLNHDAMYWYRQDPGQGLRLIYYSQIVNDFQKGDIAEGYSVSREKKESFPLTVTSAQKNPTAFYLCASSPTGVGNEQFFGPGTRLTVL.

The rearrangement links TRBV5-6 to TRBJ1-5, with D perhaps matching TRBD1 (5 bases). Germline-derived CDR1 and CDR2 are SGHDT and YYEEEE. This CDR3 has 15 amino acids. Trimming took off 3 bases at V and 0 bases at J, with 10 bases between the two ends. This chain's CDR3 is CASSSQVNSNQPQHF. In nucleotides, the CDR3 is TGTGCCAGCAGCTCACAGGTTAATAGCAATCAGCCCCAGCATTTT.

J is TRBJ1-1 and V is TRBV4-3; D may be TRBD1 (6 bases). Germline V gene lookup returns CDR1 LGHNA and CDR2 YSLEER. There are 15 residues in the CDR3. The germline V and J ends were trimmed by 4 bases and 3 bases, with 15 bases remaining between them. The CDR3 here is CASSRAGGEDTEAFF. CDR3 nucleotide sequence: TGCGCCAGCAGCCGGGCTGGGGGCGAAGACACTGAAGCTTTCTTT.

CDR3 in DNA: TGTGCCAGCTCACCATCTGAGCCCGGGACAGAAGCTTTCTTT. Translated: CASSPSEPGTEAFF. V usage is TRBV18 and J usage is TRBJ1-1, with D possibly TRBD1 on 6 matching bases. The V end was cut by 2 bases, the J end by 8 bases, with 15 bases between. CDR3 length: 14 residues. The V gene's germline CDR1 is KGHSH and CDR2 LQKENI.

CDR3 protein: CASKAAGGPQETQYF. Written as DNA, the CDR3 is TGTGCCAGTAAAGCAGCGGGGGGCCCCCAAGAGACCCAGTACTTC. The chain is built from TRBV6-5 and TRBJ2-5; 9 bases are shared with TRBD2. In germline, CDR1 is MNHEY, CDR2 SVGAGI. V trimming: 9 bases; J trimming: 1 base; junction bases outside the gene matches: 9. The length of the CDR3 is 15 residues.

CDR3 protein: CASSSQGSEELFF. The CDR3 nucleotides are TGTGCCAGCAGTTCCCAGGGCTCCGAGGAACTGTTTTTT. The rearrangement links TRBV6-2 or TRBV6-3 to TRBJ1-4, with D possibly TRBD1 on 5 matching bases. The V end lost 4 bases, the J end lost 12 bases, and 15 bases lay between the germline ends. This CDR3 has 13 amino acids. CDR1 is MNHEY and CDR2 is SVGEGT in the germline V gene.

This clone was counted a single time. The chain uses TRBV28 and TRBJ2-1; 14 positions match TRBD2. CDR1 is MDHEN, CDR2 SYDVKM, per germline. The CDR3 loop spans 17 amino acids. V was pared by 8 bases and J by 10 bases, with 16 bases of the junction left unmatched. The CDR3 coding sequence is TGTGCCAGCCTCTCTCTCTCCGGGACTAGCGGGGGAGGGGAGCAGTTCTTC. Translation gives CASLSLSGTSGGGEQFF.

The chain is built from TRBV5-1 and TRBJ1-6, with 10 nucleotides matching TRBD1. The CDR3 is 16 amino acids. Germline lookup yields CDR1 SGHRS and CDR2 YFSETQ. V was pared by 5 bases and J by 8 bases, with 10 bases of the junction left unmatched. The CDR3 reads CASRQAPDRGYSPLHF. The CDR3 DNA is TGCGCCAGCAGACAGGCCCCGGACAGGGGGTATTCACCCCTCCACTTT.

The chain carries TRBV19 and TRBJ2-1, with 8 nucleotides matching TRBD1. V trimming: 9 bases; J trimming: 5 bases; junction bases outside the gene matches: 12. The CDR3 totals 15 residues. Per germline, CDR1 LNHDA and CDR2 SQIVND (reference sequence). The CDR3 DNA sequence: TGTGCCAGCTTTGGTCCGGGACAGGTCGACAATGAGCAGTTCTTC. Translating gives CASFGPGQVDNEQFF.

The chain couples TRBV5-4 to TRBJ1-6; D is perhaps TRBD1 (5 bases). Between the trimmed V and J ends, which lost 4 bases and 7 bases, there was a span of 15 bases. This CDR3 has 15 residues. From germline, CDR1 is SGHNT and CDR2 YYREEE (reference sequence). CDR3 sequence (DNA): TGTGCCAGCAGCCCCCCAGCAGGGCTCAATTCACCCCTCCACTTT. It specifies CASSPPAGLNSPLHF.

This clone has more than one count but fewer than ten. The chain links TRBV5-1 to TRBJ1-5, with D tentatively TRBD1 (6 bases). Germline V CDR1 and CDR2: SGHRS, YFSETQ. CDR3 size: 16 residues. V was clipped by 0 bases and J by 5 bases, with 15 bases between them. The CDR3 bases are TGCGCCAGCAGCTTGGGAGATATGGGGGGGCATCAGCCCCAGCATTTT. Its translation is CASSLGDMGGHQPQHF.

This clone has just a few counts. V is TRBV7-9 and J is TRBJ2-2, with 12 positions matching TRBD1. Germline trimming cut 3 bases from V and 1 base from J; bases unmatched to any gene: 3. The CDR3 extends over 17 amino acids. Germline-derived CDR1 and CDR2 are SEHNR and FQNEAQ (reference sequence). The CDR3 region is CASSLGQGAQNTGELFF. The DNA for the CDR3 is TGTGCCAGCAGCTTGGGACAGGGGGCCCAGAACACCGGGGAGCTGTTTTTT. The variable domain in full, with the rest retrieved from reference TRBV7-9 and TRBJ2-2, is DTGVSQNPRHKITKRGQNVTFRCDPISEHNRLYWYRQTLGQGPEFLTYFQNEAQLEKSRLLSDRFSAERPKGSFSTLEIQRTEQGDSAMYLCASSLGQGAQNTGELFFGEGSRLTVL.